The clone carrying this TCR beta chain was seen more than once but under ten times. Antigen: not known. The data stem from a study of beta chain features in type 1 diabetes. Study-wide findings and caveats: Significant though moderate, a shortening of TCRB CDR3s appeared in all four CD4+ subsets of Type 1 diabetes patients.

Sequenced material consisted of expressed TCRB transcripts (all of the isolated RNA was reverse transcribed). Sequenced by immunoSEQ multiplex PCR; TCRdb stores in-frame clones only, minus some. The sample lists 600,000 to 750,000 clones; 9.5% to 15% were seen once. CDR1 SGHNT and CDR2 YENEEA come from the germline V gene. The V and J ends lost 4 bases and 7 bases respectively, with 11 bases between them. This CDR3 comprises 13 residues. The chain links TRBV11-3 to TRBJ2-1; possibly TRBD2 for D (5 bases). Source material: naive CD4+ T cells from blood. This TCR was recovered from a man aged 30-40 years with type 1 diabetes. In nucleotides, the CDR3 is TGTGCCAGCAGCTCTAGCAACTTGAATGAGCAGTTCTTC. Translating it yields CASSSSNLNEQFF.